The T cell receptor (beta chain) described here comes from a study of blood T cell repertoires in COVID-19 (dated by TCRdb to 2019 to 2021). With regard to the full study: Samples from collaborators originated in the United States, Italy and Spain and spanned both the acute and convalescent phases of COVID-19. The prospective study material was composed of cDNA or gDNA derived from T cells, B-cell-depleted T cells, or PBMCs. Deeply sampled blood TCRbeta repertoires from subjects exposed to, actively infected with, or recovered from COVID-19 were included in the dataset. The repertoires were released in a freely available public database meant as a resource for research on the immune response to SARS-CoV-2. Samples were obtained from the ongoing ImmuneRACE study (first 160 participants) and from roughly 1,300 subjects provided by 6 global collaborators. The sample metadata nearly always contained a de-identified subject ID, COVID-19 status, age in years and sex. Where available, HLA class I and class II types were obtained from metadata supplied by the sample provider rather than from assay-based typing. Overall results and qualifications from the work: How much clinical and demographic metadata was included differed by source and by participant, and the metadata was provided uncurated.

The cysteine opens and the phenylalanine closes a CDR3 of 14 amino acids. Of all the DNA, just the CDR3 is kept, 42 bases in frame from base 1. At the junction V is shortened by 1 base and J by 5 bases; bases outside the gene matches: 5. Based on the germline V gene, the CDR1 and CDR2 sequences are SGHRS and YFSETQ. Each collaborating institution followed its own protocols to collect whole blood in K2EDTA tubes. Collaborator samples were shipped for TCRbeta analysis as frozen whole blood, isolated PBMCs, or DNA extracted from either sample type. The immunoSEQ Assay, a bias-controlled multiplex PCR, was used to amplify TCRbeta CDR3 regions from genomic DNA. The published analysis was carried out like this. Nucleated cell counts per sample were estimated from amplification of reference gene primers within the assay. To quantify the absolute abundance of each unique TCRbeta CDR3 rearrangement, sequence reads were collapsed and filtered. For each sample, productive Simpson clonality was calculated by taking the square root of Simpson's diversity index across productive rearrangements. TCRdb obtained this table from immuneACCESS and retained in-frame rearrangements with V and J assigned. These tables miss some clones; where compared with another copy, unresolved V genes account for less than half of the shortfall, and the remainder is unexplained. That table furnishes V, J and clone size, whereas the DNA furnished D and trimming. The sample data list fewer than 300,000 clones, and approximately 77% of these were observed just once. The leading ten clones occupy around 2.9% of the sample.

In the case of this clone: Its antigen is still unknown. Qualities for individual bases were not recorded, and no much larger clone is one base off.

Specimen: peripheral blood. The chain is assembled from TRBV5-1 and TRBJ1-1; 7 middle bases align to TRBD1. This sequence originates from a woman younger than 35 with acute or convalescent COVID-19. The CDR3: CASSLLGGDTEAFF. The nucleotides read TGCGCCAGCAGCTTGTTAGGGGGCGATACTGAAGCTTTCTTT.